Listed below are T cell receptor beta chains from one sample, sequenced in a study of blood T cell repertoires in COVID-19. Using immunoSEQ multiplex PCR, the repertoire was profiled, and TCRdb retains in-frame clones only, with some absent. The table has about 260,000 clones, around 80% seen once. Input material: PBMCs or T cells enriched from blood (not recorded which). These receptors were collected from a man between 25 and 39 years old with acute COVID-19. Both conserved end residues are trimmed from each CDR3.

v_gene	j_gene	CDR3aa
TRBV6-5	TRBJ2-3	ASSWDSQGDTQY
TRBV7-2	TRBJ1-5	ASSPRTGSNQPQH
TRBV27	TRBJ1-2	ASSGGAKANYGYT
TRBV5-4	TRBJ1-5	ASSLAGGPRNQPQH
TRBV10-3	TRBJ1-1	AISGEGQAF
TRBV5-1	TRBJ2-5	ASSLDDYSETQY
TRBV9	TRBJ1-3	ASSERGTPGNTIY
TRBV19	TRBJ2-3	ASNPGHQFTDTQY
TRBV3-1/TRBV3-2	TRBJ2-6	ASSRETSGISGANVLT
TRBV2	TRBJ1-1	ASTGIRNGLNTEAF
TRBV27	TRBJ1-2	ASRGRTYGYT